Listed below are T cell receptor beta chains from one sample, sequenced in a study of cytomegalovirus exposure and HLA in healthy donors. Sequencing was performed with immunoSEQ multiplex PCR; in TCRdb, only in-frame clones are kept and a portion is missing. The sample lists roughly 120,000 clones, over 60% occurring once. Sequenced material: PBMCs. The receptors stem from a woman aged 60-75 years in good health and CMV-seropositive. Each CDR3 is given with its conserved first and last residue. Each record gives: J gene, CDR3 length, V gene, CDR3 protein.

j_gene: TRBJ1-1; len: 9; v_gene: TRBV5-3; CDR3aa: CAPQGGAFF
j_gene: TRBJ2-1; len: 15; v_gene: TRBV19; CDR3aa: CASSIVRGKYNEQFF
j_gene: TRBJ2-7; len: 16; v_gene: TRBV7-9; CDR3aa: CASSLDTLGGTNEQYF
j_gene: TRBJ1-5; len: 17; v_gene: TRBV4-2; CDR3aa: CASSQGLDRGSNQPQHF
j_gene: TRBJ1-2; len: 16; v_gene: TRBV27; CDR3aa: CASSLFADRSIYGYTF
j_gene: TRBJ2-2; len: 14; v_gene: TRBV5-4; CDR3aa: CASRQDRTTGELFF
j_gene: TRBJ1-2; len: 13; v_gene: TRBV6-4; CDR3aa: CANYPGCNYGYTF
j_gene: TRBJ1-4; len: 14; v_gene: TRBV7-6; CDR3aa: CASSAGTGYEKLFF
j_gene: TRBJ2-3; len: 15; v_gene: TRBV5-5; CDR3aa: CASSFDRNGGDTQYF
j_gene: TRBJ2-7; len: 14; v_gene: TRBV28; CDR3aa: CASSLGGQAYEQYF
j_gene: TRBJ1-4; len: 14; v_gene: TRBV7-9; CDR3aa: CSSSPGGWGEKLFF
j_gene: TRBJ2-7; len: 16; v_gene: TRBV7-9; CDR3aa: CSSSPRTSGITYEQYF
j_gene: TRBJ2-1; len: 16; v_gene: TRBV5-6; CDR3aa: CASSELVTSGYNEQFF
j_gene: TRBJ1-5; len: 14; v_gene: TRBV28; CDR3aa: CASSLQGAGQPQHF
j_gene: TRBJ1-1; len: 14; v_gene: TRBV9; CDR3aa: CASSLQGHSTEAFF
j_gene: TRBJ2-4; len: 15; v_gene: TRBV13; CDR3aa: CASSYRGEAKNIQYF
j_gene: TRBJ2-7; len: 15; v_gene: TRBV5-6; CDR3aa: CASSPRDFPTYEQYF
j_gene: TRBJ2-5; len: 16; v_gene: TRBV30; CDR3aa: CAWSGASGRVVETQYF
j_gene: TRBJ2-7; len: 16; v_gene: TRBV7-6; CDR3aa: CASSSIAGGLSYEQYF
j_gene: TRBJ1-1; len: 14; v_gene: TRBV6-1; CDR3aa: CASSELSQSTEAFF
j_gene: TRBJ1-2; len: 17; v_gene: TRBV9; CDR3aa: CASSVVRGTLPSYGYTF
j_gene: TRBJ1-3; len: 15; v_gene: TRBV18; CDR3aa: CASSPDFLTGNTIYF
j_gene: TRBJ1-2; len: 15; v_gene: TRBV21-1; CDR3aa: CASSFRQGANYGYTF
j_gene: TRBJ2-5; len: 18; v_gene: TRBV4-1; CDR3aa: CASSRRPGTSGSGETQYF
j_gene: TRBJ1-6; len: 14; v_gene: TRBV6-6; CDR3aa: CASSYETVSSPLHF
j_gene: TRBJ1-1; len: 13; v_gene: TRBV7-9; CDR3aa: CATQGDSLFEAFF
j_gene: TRBJ2-3; len: 17; v_gene: TRBV7-6; CDR3aa: CASSPDGGLAYTDTQYF
j_gene: TRBJ2-7; len: 14; v_gene: TRBV2; CDR3aa: CASRRLTGIYEQYF
j_gene: TRBJ2-1; len: 17; v_gene: TRBV13; CDR3aa: CASSTIAPTPLHNEQFF
j_gene: TRBJ2-1; len: 17; v_gene: TRBV7-9; CDR3aa: CASSLGLGGTLYNEQFF
j_gene: TRBJ2-5; len: 10; v_gene: TRBV20-1; CDR3aa: CSAPGETQYF
j_gene: TRBJ2-5; len: 16; v_gene: TRBV11-2; CDR3aa: CASSTTSGRARKTQYF
j_gene: TRBJ2-7; len: 14; v_gene: TRBV6-5; CDR3aa: CVSGASGRFGEQYF
j_gene: TRBJ2-7; len: 11; v_gene: TRBV7-2; CDR3aa: CASSLRYEQYF
j_gene: TRBJ1-1; len: 14; v_gene: TRBV10-3; CDR3aa: CAISELGEKTEAFF
j_gene: TRBJ1-2; len: 13; v_gene: TRBV6-1; CDR3aa: CASKSGTEYGYTF
j_gene: TRBJ1-5; len: 13; v_gene: TRBV7-8; CDR3aa: CASSKDSNQPQHF
j_gene: TRBJ1-1; len: 13; v_gene: TRBV2; CDR3aa: CASSPVSNTEAFF
j_gene: TRBJ2-5; len: 18; v_gene: TRBV7-9; CDR3aa: CASSVPPISWLAEETQYF
j_gene: TRBJ2-7; len: 16; v_gene: TRBV4-1; CDR3aa: CASSPGLDAVGREQYF
j_gene: TRBJ1-1; len: 17; v_gene: TRBV18; CDR3aa: CASSLTSGTGGMTEAFF
j_gene: TRBJ2-1; len: 14; v_gene: TRBV6-4; CDR3aa: CASSATGTSNEQFF
j_gene: TRBJ2-2; len: 13; v_gene: TRBV19; CDR3aa: CASSIVRGGELFF
j_gene: TRBJ2-2; len: 14; v_gene: TRBV28; CDR3aa: CASRPTGFAGELFF
j_gene: TRBJ1-3; len: 18; v_gene: TRBV4-2; CDR3aa: CASSQENKHGISGNTIYF
j_gene: TRBJ2-3; len: 15; v_gene: TRBV29-1; CDR3aa: CSVGTSGRRSDTQYF
j_gene: TRBJ2-2; len: 16; v_gene: TRBV11-2; CDR3aa: CASSSRLAGEVGELFF
j_gene: TRBJ2-5; len: 15; v_gene: TRBV9; CDR3aa: CASSYSGGGVETQYF
j_gene: TRBJ2-5; len: 13; v_gene: TRBV30; CDR3aa: CAWSIGGPETQYF
j_gene: TRBJ1-4; len: 14; v_gene: TRBV6-1; CDR3aa: CASSLAGVGEKLFF
j_gene: TRBJ1-3; len: 14; v_gene: TRBV29-1; CDR3aa: CSVRGPAGGNTIYF